The T cell receptor (beta chain) under discussion was sequenced for a study of T cell repertoires in cytomegalovirus infection. Study summary: TCR beta signatures that were public indicated CMV infection and matching HLA type. Broader study findings: HLA-C-restricted, CMV-specific TCR beta clonotypes were dominant ex vivo. Carriage of CMV together with the relevant HLA was identifiable through cumulative public TCR beta family frequency.

MiXCR was run by TCRdb on the reads, yielding one entry per CDR3 protein. The data contain a few hundred thousand distinct CDR3 sequences, around 27% of them singletons. There are a few counts of this clonotype. Its specificity is unknown. Trimming took 3 bases from V and 6 from J, leaving 7 bases between them. This CDR3 contains 12 residues. The sample consisted of PBMCs. This sequence joins TRBV12-3 or TRBV12-4 and TRBJ2-3, with D possibly TRBD2 on 5 matching bases. This sequence was found in a human donor in good health (CMV status not recorded). Some clones in this sample may be carry-over from other donors' samples. CDR3 nucleotides: TGTGCCAGCAGTTTTAGCGTCGATACGCAGTATTTT. Encoded protein: CASSFSVDTQYF.